One sample yielded the 7 T cell receptor beta chains listed below, sequenced in a study. TCRdb reanalysed the 5' RACE reads using MiXCR and keeps one entry per CDR3 protein. The sample records around 9,700 distinct CDR3 sequences, around 15% being singletons. Tregs were sorted as CD4+CD25+CD127-/low cells. Sequenced material: Tregs sorted from blood. The receptor set was obtained from a female donor with breast cancer.

The chain combines TRBV29-1 with TRBJ1-2; 8 bases match TRBD1. Germline V gene lookup returns CDR1 SQVTM and CDR2 ANQGSEA. The CDR3 is 12 amino acids. With 6 bases clipped from V and 4 bases from J, the junction kept 4 bases outside the gene matches. The CDR3 nucleotides are TGCAGCGTGGGACAGGCAGCCTATGGCTACACCTTC. Its protein product is CSVGQAAYGYTF.

This clonotype is labeled medium-sized. The CDR3 protein is CASSPGQGLDTQYF. The CDR3, as DNA: TGTGCCAGCAGCCCAGGACAGGGACTAGATACGCAGTATTTT. The chain couples TRBV9 to TRBJ2-3; TRBD1 matches 8 bases. V gave up 4 bases and J gave up 5 bases; unmatched junction bases: 6. Germline V gives CDR1 SGDLS, CDR2 YYNGEE. This CDR3 contains 14 residues. The full variable domain, with the rest looked up from reference TRBV9 and TRBJ2-3, is DSGVTQTPKHLITATGQRVTLRCSPRSGDLSVYWYQQSLDQGLQFLIQYYNGEERAKGNILERFSAQQFPDLHSELNLSSLELGDSALYFCASSPGQGLDTQYFGPGTRLTVL.

A few counts support this clonotype. The J gene is TRBJ2-7, the V gene TRBV12-3 or TRBV12-4; 8 bases fit TRBD2. J was trimmed by 4 bases and V by 6 bases; bases with no gene match: 8. The CDR3 consists of 14 residues. This chain's CDR3 is CASSPAGESYEQYF. The CDR3, as DNA: TGTGCCAGCAGCCCAGCGGGAGAATCTTACGAGCAGTACTTC.

This clonotype came up many times. The chain has TRBV6-1 and TRBJ1-4; D not resolved. V was clipped by 8 bases and J by 0 bases, with 13 bases between them. The germline V gene has CDR1 MNHNS and CDR2 SASEGT. The CDR3 runs 15 residues. CDR3 region: CASHTRLATNEKLFF. The CDR3, as DNA: TGTGCCAGCCATACTCGACTGGCAACTAATGAAAAACTGTTTTTT.

This clonotype is deemed medium-sized. The chain carries TRBV28 and TRBJ2-1; 7 nucleotides match TRBD2. This CDR3 has 14 residues. Losses at the gene ends were 3 bases for V and 10 bases for J; bases not matched to a gene: 9. Germline loops: CDR1 MDHEN, CDR2 SYDVKM. CDR3 region: CASSLRHELAEQFF. CDR3 sequence (DNA): TGTGCCAGCAGTTTGCGCCATGAACTAGCGGAGCAGTTCTTC.

The chain links TRBV23-1 to TRBJ1-6; 7 bases align to TRBD1. TRBV23-1 is classed as an ORF, of uncertain function. The CDR3 runs 14 residues. Unmatched junction bases numbered 18, after V lost 10 bases and J lost 15 bases. CDR3: CANKPQGPPGLLHF. In DNA form, the CDR3 reads TGCGCCAACAAACCACAGGGGCCGCCGGGGCTCCTCCACTTT.

This clonotype has at least ten counts. The gene calls are TRBV12-3 or TRBV12-4 and TRBJ2-5; D gene uncertain. The CDR3 is 13 residues long. Trimming left V 1 base short and J 5 bases short, with 8 bases between. Written as DNA, the CDR3 is TGTGCCAGCAGTTTAGGAAAGCCGGAGACCCAGTACTTC. Its translation is CASSLGKPETQYF.